This T cell receptor beta chain derives from a study of T-cell memory formation after mild COVID-19. In regard to this clonotype: Its antigen is still unknown. At one end the junction does not follow the germline gene, possibly because of a read error.

The CDR3 is 12 residues long. Germline V CDR1 and CDR2: SNHLY, FYNNEI. Findings and caveats of the study: Chiefly within CM and EM were the contracting CD4+ clones; CD8+ ones were within EMRA. Later expanders leaned CD4+, whereas day 15 to 85 contracting clones were balanced CD4/CD8.

5'RACE primed at constant segments yielded TCR alpha and TCR beta cDNA libraries bearing sample barcodes and UMIs. TCRdb re-derived calls from the 5' RACE reads in MiXCR, one entry per CDR3 protein. The table has roughly 250,000 distinct CDR3 sequences, about a sixth seen once. The sample consisted of PBMCs or a T cell subset sorted from them (not recorded which). V and J are TRBV2 and TRBJ1-4, with TRBD1 identical over 9 bases. The origin of this receptor is a man aged 18-30 years who had mild COVID-19 (a few samples of this study predate the infection). Cell type and time point are not known. The CDR3 is CASSEVPGQGIF. DNA for the CDR3: TGTGCCAGCAGTGAAGTGCCCGGACAGGGGATTTTT.